This T cell receptor (beta chain) stems from a study of blood T cell repertoires in COVID-19. CDR1 and CDR2 (germline): KGHSH, LQKENI. The trim removed 1 base at V and 6 bases at J, leaving 5 bases unmatched. The CDR3 has 15 amino acids. How the authors handled the data: Reference gene primer amplification gave nucleated cell count estimates. Produced via immunoSEQ multiplex PCR; TCRdb's table is partial and in-frame only. V and J calls and clone size are copied from that table; D and trimming were computed from the DNA. This table has about 220,000 clones, 84% appearing once. Sequenced input: peripheral blood. The chain combines TRBV18 with TRBJ2-2, with 7 bases lining up with TRBD2. The sequence derives from a man aged 50 to 60 with active or convalescent COVID-19. CDR3 DNA sequence: TGTGCCAGCTCACCACTTGCGGGAGCCCCCGGGGAGCTGTTTTTT. Encoded protein: CASSPLAGAPGELFF.